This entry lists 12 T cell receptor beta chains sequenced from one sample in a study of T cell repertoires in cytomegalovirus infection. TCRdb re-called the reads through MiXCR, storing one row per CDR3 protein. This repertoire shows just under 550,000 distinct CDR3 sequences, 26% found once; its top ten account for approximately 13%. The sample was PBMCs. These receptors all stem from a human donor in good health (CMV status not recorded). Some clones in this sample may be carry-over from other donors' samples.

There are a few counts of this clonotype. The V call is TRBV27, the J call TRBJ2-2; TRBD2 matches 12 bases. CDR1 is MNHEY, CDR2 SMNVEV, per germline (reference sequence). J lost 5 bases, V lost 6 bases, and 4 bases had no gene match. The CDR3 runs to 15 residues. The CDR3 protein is CASRRLAGATGELFF. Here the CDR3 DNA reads TGTGCCAGCAGGAGACTAGCGGGAGCAACCGGGGAGCTGTTTTTT.

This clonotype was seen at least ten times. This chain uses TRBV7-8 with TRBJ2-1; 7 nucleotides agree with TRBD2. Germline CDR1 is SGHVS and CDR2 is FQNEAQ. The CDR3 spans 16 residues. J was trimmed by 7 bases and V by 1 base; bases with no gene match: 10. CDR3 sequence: CASSLVSAGAGNEQFF. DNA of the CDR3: TGTGCCAGCAGCTTAGTGTCGGCGGGAGCTGGGAATGAGCAGTTCTTC.

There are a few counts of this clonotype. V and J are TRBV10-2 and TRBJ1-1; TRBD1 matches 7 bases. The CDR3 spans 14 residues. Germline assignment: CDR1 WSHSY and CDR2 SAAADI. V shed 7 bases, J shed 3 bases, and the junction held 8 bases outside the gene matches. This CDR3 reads CASTSKDRYTEAFF. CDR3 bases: TGCGCCAGCACTTCGAAGGACAGGTACACTGAAGCTTTCTTT.

Written as DNA, the CDR3 is TGTGCCAGCAGCTTAAGTCTGGAGGTGGGGACAGGGGGCTACGAGCAGTACTTC. Amino acid sequence: CASSLSLEVGTGGYEQYF. The V call is TRBV7-2, the J call TRBJ2-7; 11 bases agree with TRBD1. V shed 2 bases and J 3 bases; nucleotides not matched to a gene: 12. This CDR3 spans 18 amino acids. Germline V lookup: CDR1 SGHTA, CDR2 FQGNSA. Filled out from reference TRBV7-2 and TRBJ2-7, the complete variable domain reads GAGVSQSPSNKVTEKGKDVELRCDPISGHTALYWYRQSLGQGLEFLIYFQGNSAPDKSGLPSDRFSAERTGGSVSTLTIQRTQQEDSAVYLCASSLSLEVGTGGYEQYFGPGTRLTVT.

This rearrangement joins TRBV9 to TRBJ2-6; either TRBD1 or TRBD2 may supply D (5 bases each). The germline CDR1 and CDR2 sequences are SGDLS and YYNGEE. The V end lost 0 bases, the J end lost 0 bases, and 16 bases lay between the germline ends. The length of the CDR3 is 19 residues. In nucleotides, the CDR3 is TGTGCCAGCAGCGTAGGACCGGGGCCTTGGAGCTCTGGGGCCAACGTCCTGACTTTC. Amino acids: CASSVGPGPWSSGANVLTF.

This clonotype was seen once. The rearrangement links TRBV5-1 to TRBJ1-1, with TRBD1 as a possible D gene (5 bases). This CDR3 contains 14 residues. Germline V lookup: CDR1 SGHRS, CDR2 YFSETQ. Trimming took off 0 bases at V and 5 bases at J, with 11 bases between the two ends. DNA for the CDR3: TGCGCCAGCAGCTTGGGACAGTGGGGGACTGAAGCTTTCTTT. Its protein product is CASSLGQWGTEAFF.

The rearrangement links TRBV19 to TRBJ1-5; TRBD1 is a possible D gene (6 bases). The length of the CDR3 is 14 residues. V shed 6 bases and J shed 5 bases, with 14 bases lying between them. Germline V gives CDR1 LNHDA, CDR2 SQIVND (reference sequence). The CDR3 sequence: CASRMAGAHQPQHF. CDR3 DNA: TGTGCCAGTAGGATGGCAGGGGCACATCAGCCCCAGCATTTT.

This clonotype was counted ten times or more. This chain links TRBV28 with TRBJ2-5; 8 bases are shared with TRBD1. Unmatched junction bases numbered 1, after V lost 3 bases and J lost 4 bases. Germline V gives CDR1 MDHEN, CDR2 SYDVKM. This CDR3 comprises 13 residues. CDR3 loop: CASSFDRGETQYF. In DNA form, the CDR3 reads TGTGCCAGCAGTTTCGACAGGGGAGAGACCCAGTACTTC.

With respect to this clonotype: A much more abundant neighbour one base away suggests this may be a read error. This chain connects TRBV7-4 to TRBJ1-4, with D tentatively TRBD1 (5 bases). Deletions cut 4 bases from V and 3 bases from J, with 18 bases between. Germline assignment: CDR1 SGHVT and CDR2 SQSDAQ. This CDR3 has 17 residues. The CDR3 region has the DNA TGTGCCAGCAGCTCTGGCGGGGACGATGAGGCTAATGAAAAACTGTTTTTT. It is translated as CASSSGGDDEANEKLFF.

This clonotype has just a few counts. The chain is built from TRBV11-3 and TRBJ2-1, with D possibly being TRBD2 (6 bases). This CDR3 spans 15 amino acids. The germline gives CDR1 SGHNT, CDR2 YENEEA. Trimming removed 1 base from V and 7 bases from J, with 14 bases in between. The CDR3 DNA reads TGTGCCAGCAGCTTAGGAGGGAGGAGAGATAATGAGCAGTTCTTC. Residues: CASSLGGRRDNEQFF.

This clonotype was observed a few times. The CDR3 loop reads CASNRDRESPYQPQHF. Written as DNA, the CDR3 is TGTGCCAGTAATCGGGACAGGGAATCTCCATATCAGCCCCAGCATTTT. The rearrangement joins TRBV19 to TRBJ1-5; TRBD1 matches at 9 bases. V trimming: 7 bases; J trimming: 5 bases; junction bases outside the gene matches: 12. The CDR3 runs 16 residues. Germline V gives CDR1 LNHDA, CDR2 SQIVND (reference sequence). Looking up the rest from reference TRBV19 and TRBJ1-5 gives the full variable domain: DGGITQSPKYLFRKEGQNVTLSCEQNLNHDAMYWYRQDPGQGLRLIYYSQIVNDFQKGDIAEGYSVSREKKESFPLTVTSAQKNPTAFYLCASNRDRESPYQPQHFGDGTRLSIL.

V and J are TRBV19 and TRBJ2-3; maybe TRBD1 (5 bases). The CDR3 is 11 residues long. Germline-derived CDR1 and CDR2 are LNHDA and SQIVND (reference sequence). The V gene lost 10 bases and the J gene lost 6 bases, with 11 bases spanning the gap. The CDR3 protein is CATRKGDTQYF. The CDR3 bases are TGTGCCACAAGGAAGGGGGATACGCAGTATTTT.